The 21 T cell receptor beta chains below come from one sample, sequenced in a study of OX40 agonist ivuxolimab in advanced cancers. Measured with immunoSEQ multiplex PCR; TCRdb has only the in-frame clones, and not every one. In the table there are around 76,000 clones, around 80% of which are singletons. The material was CD4+ or CD8+ T cells sorted from blood, obtained in a trial of the OX40 agonist ivuxolimab. The receptor source for this set is an adult with an advanced solid tumor such as melanoma, head and neck, liver or kidney cancer.

The chain employs TRBV18 and TRBJ1-4; D is unclear. Trimming pared 2 bases from V and 0 bases from J, leaving 7 bases between. Germline CDR1 KGHSH, CDR2 LQKENI. The CDR3 has 15 residues. The CDR3 DNA reads as TGTGCCAGCTCACCATTCCATTCAACTAATGAAAAACTGTTTTTT. This sequence encodes CASSPFHSTNEKLFF. The full variable domain, rest sourced from reference TRBV18 and TRBJ1-4, is NAGVMQNPRHLVRRRGQEARLRCSPMKGHSHVYWYRQLPEEGLKFMVYLQKENIIDESGMPKERFSAEFPKEGPSILRIQQVVRGDSAAYFCASSPFHSTNEKLFFGSGTQLSVL.

This sequence joins TRBV7-3 and TRBJ2-2; 7 bases align to TRBD2. The CDR3 extends over 16 amino acids. V gave up 2 bases and J gave up 5 bases; unmatched junction bases: 8. Germline-derived CDR1 and CDR2 are SGHTA and FQGTGA. CDR3 in DNA: TGTGCCAGCAGCTTATCGGTTACTAGCGCGACCGGGGAGCTGTTTTTT. This encodes CASSLSVTSATGELFF.

This clone was observed a few times. The chain carries TRBV29-1 and TRBJ2-1; TRBD2 matches 16 bases. Trimming removed 6 bases from V and 12 bases from J; junction bases left unmatched: 11. CDR1 is SQVTM, CDR2 ANQGSEA, per germline. The CDR3 has 15 residues. CDR3 bases: TGCAGCGTAGATTACGGGACTAGCGGGGGGGGGCGGCAGTTCTTC. Its protein product is CSVDYGTSGGGRQFF.

The V and J genes are TRBV5-1 and TRBJ2-5; D possibly matches TRBD1 or TRBD2 (5 bases each). The ends were cut back, 0 bases at V and 6 bases at J, with 12 bases in the middle. The CDR3 is made up of 14 amino acids. Germline CDR1 is SGHRS and CDR2 is YFSETQ. The CDR3: CASSLVIGGQTQYF. In DNA, the CDR3 is TGCGCCAGCAGCTTGGTTATTGGGGGTCAGACCCAGTACTTC.

The J gene is TRBJ2-1, the V gene TRBV7-6, with D unresolved. CDR3 length equals 15 residues. V lost 4 bases to trimming and J lost 1 base, with 11 bases between them. CDR1 is SGHVS, CDR2 FNYEAQ, per germline. The CDR3 sequence: CASSSEVGSYNEQFF. Written as DNA, the CDR3 is TGTGCCAGCAGCTCCGAAGTGGGATCCTACAATGAGCAGTTCTTC.

The chain employs TRBV11-2 and TRBJ1-6, with unresolved D. CDR3 length: 13 residues. Germline V gene data show CDR1 as SGHAT and CDR2 as FQNNGV. V was trimmed by 3 bases and J by 8 bases, leaving 8 bases between them. For the CDR3, the DNA is TGTGCCAGCAGCTTCGATCGGGATTCACCCCTCCACTTT. It encodes CASSFDRDSPLHF. The full variable domain, its missing parts supplied by reference TRBV11-2 and TRBJ1-6, is EAGVAQSPRYKIIEKRQSVAFWCNPISGHATLYWYQQILGQGPKLLIQFQNNGVVDDSQLPKDRFSAERLKGVDSTLKIQPAKLEDSAVYLCASSFDRDSPLHFGNGTRLTVT.

The J gene is TRBJ1-2, the V gene TRBV6-5, with D uncertain. The CDR3 is 16 residues long. Germline V gene sequence: CDR1 MNHEY, CDR2 SVGAGI. V shed 0 bases and J shed 4 bases, with 15 bases lying between them. Here the CDR3 reads CASSYSLGRRGYGYTF. CDR3 in DNA: TGTGCCAGCAGTTACTCGCTCGGCCGAAGAGGCTATGGCTACACCTTC.

The genes are TRBV15 and TRBJ2-1, with 7 positions matching TRBD2. Germline loops: CDR1 LNHNV, CDR2 YYDKDF (reference sequence). The CDR3 is 15 amino acids. V lost 3 bases, J lost 0 bases, and 2 bases stayed unmatched. This CDR3 reads CATSRASGSYNEQFF. The CDR3 coding sequence is TGTGCCACCAGCAGGGCTAGCGGCTCCTACAATGAGCAGTTCTTC.

The V and J genes are TRBV5-1 and TRBJ2-2; 7 bases line up with TRBD1. The CDR3 sequence is 15 residues long. V shed 1 base and J 7 bases; nucleotides not matched to a gene: 7. CDR1 SGHRS and CDR2 YFSETQ come from the germline V gene. CDR3 sequence: CASSLRQGRVGELFF. The CDR3 nucleotides are TGCGCCAGCAGCTTGCGACAGGGACGGGTCGGGGAGCTGTTTTTT.

The V and J genes are TRBV18 and TRBJ2-7; 8 bases match TRBD1. This CDR3 spans 14 amino acids. Unmatched junction bases numbered 4, after V lost 3 bases and J lost 3 bases. The V gene's germline CDR1 is KGHSH and CDR2 LQKENI. CDR3: CASSPDRGGYEQYF. The CDR3 region has the DNA TGTGCCAGCTCACCCGACAGGGGCGGCTACGAGCAGTACTTC.

The genes are TRBV10-3 and TRBJ1-6; D not resolved. Trimming left V 5 bases short and J 7 bases short, with 9 bases between. Germline CDR1 and CDR2: ENHRY and SYGVKD. This CDR3 region has 13 residues. The CDR3: CAISNALNSPLHF. The CDR3, as DNA: TGTGCCATCAGTAACGCCCTAAATTCACCCCTCCACTTT.

The chain is built from TRBV11-1 and TRBJ1-1, with D possibly matching TRBD1 (6 bases). The CDR3 has 14 residues. Germline loops: CDR1 SGHAT, CDR2 FQDESV (reference sequence). The ends were cut back, 3 bases at V and 4 bases at J, with 12 bases in the middle. The CDR3 coding sequence is TGTGCCAGCAGCTTGGTGGGGGGGGCCACTGAAGCTTTCTTT. Protein: CASSLVGGATEAFF.

This rearrangement joins TRBV27 to TRBJ2-7; TRBD2 is a possible D gene (5 bases). Germline-derived CDR1 and CDR2 are MNHEY and SMNVEV (reference sequence). The CDR3 runs to 14 residues. Trimming cost V 7 bases and J 0 bases, with 13 bases left between them. The CDR3 region has the DNA TGTGCCAGCACTTCCCCAGCGGACTCCTACGAGCAGTACTTC. Translated, it gives CASTSPADSYEQYF.

This chain joins TRBV5-4 and TRBJ2-3; 14 bases map to TRBD2. Trimming took 0 bases from V and 6 from J; bases not matched to a gene: 0. CDR3 length: 15 residues. Per the germline V gene, CDR1 is SGHNT and CDR2 is YYREEE (reference sequence). In DNA, the CDR3 is TGTGCCAGCAGCTTGGGACTAGCGGGGGGGGATACGCAGTATTTT. Translation gives CASSLGLAGGDTQYF. The full variable domain, rest sourced from reference TRBV5-4 and TRBJ2-3, is ETGVTQSPTHLIKTRGQQVTLRCSSQSGHNTVSWYQQALGQGPQFIFQYYREEENGRGNFPPRFSGLQFPNYSSELNVNALELDDSALYLCASSLGLAGGDTQYFGPGTRLTVL.

This rearrangement joins TRBV18 to TRBJ1-1, with D tentatively TRBD1 (6 bases). Germline V gene sequence: CDR1 KGHSH, CDR2 LQKENI. V was cut by 0 bases and J by 7 bases, with 9 bases left in between. The CDR3 has 13 amino acids. The CDR3 sequence is CASSPPARGEAFF. As DNA, the CDR3 is TGTGCCAGCTCACCACCAGCCAGGGGTGAAGCTTTCTTT.

V is TRBV5-1 and J is TRBJ1-1; D may be TRBD1 (6 bases). The CDR3 runs to 16 residues. V lost 4 bases and J lost 1, with 17 bases in between. Germline loops: CDR1 SGHRS, CDR2 YFSETQ. CDR3 nucleotides: TGCGCCAGCAGCGCTACTTTGGGGGGCGGGAACACTGAAGCTTTCTTT. Translation gives CASSATLGGGNTEAFF.

V and J are TRBV2 and TRBJ2-7; maybe TRBD1 (5 bases). CDR1 is SNHLY and CDR2 is FYNNEI in the germline V gene. V gave up 4 bases and J gave up 5 bases, with 15 bases separating them. The length of the CDR3 is 14 residues. The CDR3 spells CASSVRPGSHEQYF. The CDR3 DNA reads as TGTGCCAGCAGTGTTCGCCCAGGGTCCCACGAGCAGTACTTC.

V usage is TRBV10-3 and J usage is TRBJ1-1; 7 nucleotides align to TRBD1. CDR3 length: 13 amino acids. The germline V gene has CDR1 ENHRY and CDR2 SYGVKD. The trim removed 6 bases at V and 11 bases at J, leaving 12 bases unmatched. Here the CDR3 DNA reads TGTGCCATCAGCGCAACAGGGGCGGTAGACGCTTTCTTT. Amino acids: CAISATGAVDAFF.

This chain joins TRBV5-1 and TRBJ2-2; D not resolved. The V gene's germline CDR1 is SGHRS and CDR2 YFSETQ. Trimming took off 1 base at V and 0 bases at J, with 10 bases between the two ends. This CDR3 region has 16 residues. Here the CDR3 reads CASSLSTTSNTGELFF. CDR3 sequence (DNA): TGCGCCAGCAGCTTGTCAACTACATCGAACACCGGGGAGCTGTTTTTT.

The rearrangement joins TRBV10-3 to TRBJ2-7; TRBD1 is a possible D gene (6 bases). The CDR3 has 15 amino acids. CDR1 ENHRY and CDR2 SYGVKD come from the germline V gene. The V and J ends lost 8 bases and 5 bases respectively, with 22 bases between them. The CDR3 loop is CAIGGPRGEIDEQYF. Written as DNA, the CDR3 is TGTGCCATCGGGGGCCCAAGGGGTGAGATCGACGAGCAGTACTTC.

This clone was seen just once. This chain joins TRBV10-3 and TRBJ2-1, with TRBD1 matching 7 bases. Germline CDR1 reads ENHRY; CDR2 reads SYGVKD. The CDR3 has 16 amino acids. V lost 0 bases to trimming and J lost 5 bases; unmatched junction nucleotides: 7. The CDR3 DNA is TGTGCCATCAGTGAGTCGACAGGGTTTGGGGACAATGAGCAGTTCTTC. Its protein is CAISESTGFGDNEQFF.